This record concerns one T cell receptor (beta chain) sequence. What it binds is not known. TCRdb's copy holds only in-frame clones and misses some; the assay was immunoSEQ multiplex PCR. This sample has some 2,100,000 clones, with roughly 91% found just once. This sample is part of a study of shared clonotypes between healthy human individuals. Study-wide findings and caveats: In a handful of donors, around 5% of naive CD4 clonotypes appeared in common.

Positively selected for CCR7, the CD45RO-negative cells used as naive CD8 cells excluded terminally differentiated effector memory CD45RA+ cells. The V gene lost 2 bases and the J gene lost 5 bases, with 16 bases spanning the gap. This CDR3 region has 15 residues. CDR1 and CDR2 (germline): KGHSH, LQKENI. The source material was naive CD8+ T cells from PBMCs. The clonotype was recovered from a man between 18 and 29 years old in good health. Some clones in this sample may be carry-over from other donors' samples. The chain has TRBV18 and TRBJ2-7; D perhaps matches TRBD2 (6 bases). CDR3 sequence (DNA): TGTGCCAGCTCACCAGTAGGGGCGGGGTCCCACGAGCAGTACTTC. Residues: CASSPVGAGSHEQYF.